The rows below give T cell receptor beta chains drawn from one sample of a study of cytomegalovirus exposure and HLA in healthy donors. Here immunoSEQ multiplex PCR was the method, and the copy in TCRdb shows in-frame clones only, minus some. The sample consists of under 150,000 clones, over 60% of them appearing once. Material: PBMCs. Receptor source: a human donor in good health. CDR3s include the opening cysteine and the closing phenylalanine or tryptophan. The D gene is left open where the match is weak. Not every row has a clone size; where given, it reads once, few, many or a size class.

CDR3aa | CDR3nt | d_gene | j_gene | abundance | v_gene
CASSEGQATTEAFF | TGTGCCAGCAGTGAAGGACAGGCAACTACTGAAGCTTTCTTT | . | TRBJ1-1 | . | TRBV6-1
CASGPTGNYGYTF | TGTGCCAGCGGACCGACAGGGAACTATGGCTACACCTTC | TRBD1 | TRBJ1-2 | . | TRBV27
CASGGGGEQYF | TGTGCCAGCGGTGGGGGAGGTGAGCAGTACTTC | . | TRBJ2-7 | . | TRBV7-2
CASRGTEYSNQPQHF | TGTGCCAGCAGAGGGACAGAGTATAGCAATCAGCCCCAGCATTTT | TRBD1 | TRBJ1-5 | . | TRBV6-1
CASSPSGGSTYEQYF | TGTGCCAGCAGCCCGAGCGGGGGCTCGACCTACGAGCAGTACTTC | TRBD2 | TRBJ2-7 | . | TRBV11-2
CSSSPKEFEQFF | TGTTCCAGCAGCCCGAAGGAGTTTGAGCAGTTCTTC | . | TRBJ2-1 | . | TRBV7-9
CASSPRFTSGYLGGEQYF | TGTGCCAGCAGCCCAAGGTTCACTAGCGGGTACCTGGGAGGCGAGCAGTACTTC | TRBD2 | TRBJ2-7 | . | TRBV9
CASSMNTRREQFF | TGTGCCAGCAGCATGAATACTCGCCGGGAGCAGTTCTTC | . | TRBJ2-1 | . | TRBV27
CASSDRASVGSPLHF | TGTGCCAGCAGTGACAGGGCCAGTGTAGGGTCACCCCTCCACTTT | . | TRBJ1-6 | . | TRBV6-1
CASSLTSGAGYNEQFF | TGCGCCAGCAGCTTGACTAGCGGGGCCGGCTACAATGAGCAGTTCTTC | TRBD2 | TRBJ2-1 | . | TRBV5-1
CASSYGGGEQYF | TGTGCCAGCAGTTATGGGGGCGGCGAGCAGTACTTC | . | TRBJ2-7 | few | TRBV27
CASIPTLNRAGSYEQYF | TGTGCCAGCATCCCTACCCTCAACAGGGCCGGTAGCTACGAGCAGTACTTC | . | TRBJ2-7 | . | TRBV27
CASNAGGITDTQYF | TGTGCCAGTAACGCAGGGGGCATCACAGATACGCAGTATTTT | TRBD1 | TRBJ2-3 | . | TRBV19
CASSPTSALGLFF | TGTGCCAGCAGCCCGACCAGCGCCTTAGGACTGTTTTTT | . | TRBJ1-4 | . | TRBV7-8
CATGTSGGYEQYF | TGTGCCACAGGGACTAGCGGAGGGTACGAGCAGTACTTC | TRBD2 | TRBJ2-7 | . | TRBV27
CASSLYPGQASYNEQFF | TGTGCCAGCAGTTTATACCCGGGACAGGCTTCCTACAATGAGCAGTTCTTC | TRBD1 | TRBJ2-1 | . | TRBV27
CASSSATGGYGYTF | TGCGCCAGCAGCTCGGCGACAGGAGGCTATGGCTACACCTTC | . | TRBJ1-2 | . | TRBV5-1
CASNLLHSGTGSYEQYF | TGTGCCAGCAACTTACTTCACTCAGGGACAGGGAGCTACGAGCAGTACTTC | TRBD1 | TRBJ2-7 | once | TRBV5-6
CASSLEREETQYF | TGTGCCAGCAGCTTAGAGCGGGAAGAGACCCAGTACTTC | . | TRBJ2-5 | . | TRBV11-2
CASSQSSRAEAFF | TGCGCCAGCAGCCAGTCAAGTCGCGCTGAAGCTTTCTTT | . | TRBJ1-1 | few | TRBV4-1
CASSPVGTGSPPAGNTIYF | TGTGCCAGCTCACCTGTGGGGACAGGTTCTCCCCCAGCAGGAAACACCATATATTTT | TRBD1 | TRBJ1-3 | . | TRBV18
CASNPPGQLNTEAFF | TGTGCCAGCAACCCACCGGGACAGCTTAACACTGAAGCTTTCTTT | TRBD1 | TRBJ1-1 | . | TRBV11-2
CASSGQGFSYEQYF | TGCGCCAGCAGCGGACAGGGGTTCTCCTACGAGCAGTACTTC | TRBD1 | TRBJ2-7 | . | TRBV5-1
CASSPGTGLYNEQFF | TGCGCCAGCAGCCCCGGGACAGGACTCTACAATGAGCAGTTCTTC | TRBD1 | TRBJ2-1 | . | TRBV5-1
CASSPGASYEQYF | TGTGCCAGCTCACCGGGCGCCTCCTACGAGCAGTACTTC | . | TRBJ2-7 | . | TRBV18
CASSLGPLDTQYF | TGTGCCAGCAGCTTAGGGCCGCTAGATACGCAGTATTTT | . | TRBJ2-3 | . | TRBV7-6
CASSVANRGAYGYTF | TGTGCCAGCAGCGTAGCCAATCGCGGGGCCTATGGCTACACCTTC | . | TRBJ1-2 | . | TRBV9
CASWTGGGKATQYF | TGTGCCAGCTGGACAGGGGGTGGAAAAGCGACGCAGTATTTT | TRBD1 | TRBJ2-3 | . | TRBV5-4
CASRGHYEQYF | TGTGCCAGCAGGGGGCACTACGAGCAGTACTTC | . | TRBJ2-7 | . | TRBV6-5
CASSEGQFNSPLHF | TGTGCCAGCAGTGAGGGACAGTTCAATTCACCCCTCCACTTT | TRBD1 | TRBJ1-6 | few | TRBV2
CASRAGTGSPSSTDTQYF | TGCGCCAGCAGGGCCGGGACAGGGAGTCCTTCTAGCACAGATACGCAGTATTTT | TRBD1 | TRBJ2-3 | once | TRBV5-1
CASSSGQGGSPLHF | TGTGCCAGCAGCTCGGGACAGGGGGGTTCACCCCTCCACTTT | TRBD1 | TRBJ1-6 | once | TRBV28
CASSPLSAGGEQYF | TGTGCCAGCAGCCCCCTCTCAGCCGGGGGCGAGCAGTACTTC | . | TRBJ2-7 | once | TRBV14
CASSLVGGADEQFF | TGTGCCAGCAGCTTAGTTGGGGGGGCCGATGAGCAGTTCTTC | . | TRBJ2-1 | . | TRBV7-8
CATQWASGGMDQETQYF | TGTGCCACACAGTGGGCTAGCGGGGGGATGGACCAAGAGACCCAGTACTTC | TRBD2 | TRBJ2-5 | . | TRBV28
CASSLVGGGPYEQYF | TGTGCCAGCAGCTTGGTGGGGGGGGGCCCCTACGAGCAGTACTTC | . | TRBJ2-7 | . | TRBV5-6
CASSQSGGQFF | TGTGCCAGTAGTCAGAGCGGCGGGCAGTTCTTC | . | TRBJ2-1 | . | TRBV19
CASSESRQWETQYF | TGTGCCAGCAGTGAATCGAGACAGTGGGAGACCCAGTACTTC | . | TRBJ2-5 | . | TRBV6-1
CASSWGGSYEQYF | TGTGCCAGCAGTTGGGGGGGTTCCTACGAGCAGTACTTC | TRBD2 | TRBJ2-7 | . | TRBV6-1
CASRPGQVNYEQYF | TGTGCCAGCAGACCTGGACAGGTGAACTACGAGCAGTACTTC | TRBD1 | TRBJ2-7 | . | TRBV27
CASSLMGHDQETQYF | TGCGCCAGCAGCTTGATGGGACACGATCAAGAGACCCAGTACTTC | . | TRBJ2-5 | . | TRBV5-1
CASRPLGLESNEQFF | TGTGCCAGTAGACCCCTGGGTTTGGAGAGCAATGAGCAGTTCTTC | . | TRBJ2-1 | . | TRBV19
CASSLEGTGGEAFF | TGTGCCAGCAGCTTGGAGGGGACAGGGGGAGAAGCTTTCTTT | TRBD1 | TRBJ1-1 | . | TRBV5-4
CASSPAGSGGSYNEQFF | TGTGCCAGCTCACCCGCGGGTAGCGGGGGATCGTACAATGAGCAGTTCTTC | TRBD2 | TRBJ2-1 | . | TRBV18
CASSMPVAGGLETQYF | TGTGCCAGTAGTATGCCAGTAGCGGGGGGGCTCGAGACCCAGTACTTC | TRBD2 | TRBJ2-5 | once | TRBV19